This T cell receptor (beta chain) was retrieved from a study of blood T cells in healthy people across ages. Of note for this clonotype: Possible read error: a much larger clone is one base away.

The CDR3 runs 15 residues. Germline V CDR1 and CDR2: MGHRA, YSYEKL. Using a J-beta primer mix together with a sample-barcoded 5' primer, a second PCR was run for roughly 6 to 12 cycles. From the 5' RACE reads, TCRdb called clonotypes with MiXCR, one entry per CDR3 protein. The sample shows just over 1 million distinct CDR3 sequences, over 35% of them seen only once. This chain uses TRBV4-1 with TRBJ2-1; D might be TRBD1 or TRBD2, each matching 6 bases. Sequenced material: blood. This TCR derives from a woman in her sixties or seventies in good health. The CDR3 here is CANSQVGGSYNEQFF. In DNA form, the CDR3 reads TGCGCCAACAGCCAAGTGGGGGGCAGCTACAATGAGCAGTTCTTC.